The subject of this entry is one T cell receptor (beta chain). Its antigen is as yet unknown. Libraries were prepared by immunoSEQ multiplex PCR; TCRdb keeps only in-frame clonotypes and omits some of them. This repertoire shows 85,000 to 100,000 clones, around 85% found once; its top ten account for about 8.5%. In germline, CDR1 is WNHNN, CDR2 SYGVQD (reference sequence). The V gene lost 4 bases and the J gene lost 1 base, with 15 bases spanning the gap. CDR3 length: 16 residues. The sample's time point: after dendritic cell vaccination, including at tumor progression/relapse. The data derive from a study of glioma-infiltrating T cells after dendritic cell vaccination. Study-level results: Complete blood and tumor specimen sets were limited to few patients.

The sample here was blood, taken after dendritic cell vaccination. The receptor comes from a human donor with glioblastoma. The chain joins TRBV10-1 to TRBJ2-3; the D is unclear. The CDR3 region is CASSGRPVRGTDTQYF. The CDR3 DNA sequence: TGCGCCAGCAGTGGGCGACCGGTCCGGGGCACAGATACGCAGTATTTT.